The clone carrying this TCR beta chain was detected ten times or more. This entry comes from a study of identical twins. Healthy Caucasian individuals made up all the donors. V gave up 6 bases and J gave up 1 base; unmatched junction bases: 0. The CDR3 contains 13 residues. TCRdb reprocessed the 5' RACE reads via MiXCR and lists one record per CDR3 protein. The sample contains around 1.7 million distinct CDR3 sequences, less than 40% of which appear only once. This TCR derives from a newborn girl in good health. This chain links TRBV12-3 or TRBV12-4 with TRBJ2-5; 9 nucleotides line up with TRBD2. The sample taken for sequencing was cord blood. The CDR3 DNA reads TGTGCCAGCAGGACTAGCGGCCAAGAGACCCAGTACTTC. It codes for CASRTSGQETQYF.